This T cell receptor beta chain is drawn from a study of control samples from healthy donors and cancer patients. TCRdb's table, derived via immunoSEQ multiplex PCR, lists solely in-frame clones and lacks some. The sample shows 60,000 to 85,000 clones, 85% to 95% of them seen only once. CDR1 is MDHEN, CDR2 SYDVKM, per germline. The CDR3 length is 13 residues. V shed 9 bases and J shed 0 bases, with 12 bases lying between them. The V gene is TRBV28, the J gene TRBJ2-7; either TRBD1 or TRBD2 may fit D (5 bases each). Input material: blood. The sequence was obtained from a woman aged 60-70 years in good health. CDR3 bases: TGTGCCAGTTCAATTGGGACCTCCTACGAGCAGTACTTC. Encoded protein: CASSIGTSYEQYF.